This TCR beta chain is drawn from a study of cytomegalovirus exposure and HLA in healthy donors. Findings and limits, study-wide: Later examination showed HLA-associated TCR beta chains had greater clonal expansion than equally common others. In a later analysis, HLA-C alleles had the fewest associated TCRs, DRB1 alleles the most.

About this clone itself: Antigen: not known.

The CDR3 is made up of 14 amino acids. V lost 3 bases to trimming and J lost 3 bases, with 11 bases between them. The V gene's germline CDR1 is SGDLS and CDR2 YYNGEE. The PCR ran on 60 Vbeta and 13 Jbeta primers. Original processing methods: Among the unique TCR beta chains that a later analysis counted, about 79 million in all, roughly 9.9 million were shared. Clones were sequenced by immunoSEQ multiplex PCR, and TCRdb holds only the in-frame ones, with some missing. D and trimming were read from the DNA, whereas the V and J calls and clone size are those reported in that table. Of over 130,000 clones in the sample, roughly 63% were seen once.

The receptor's source is a woman aged 60-75 years in good health and CMV-seropositive. The rearrangement links TRBV9 to TRBJ2-3; D uncertain. The sequenced sample consisted of PBMCs. The CDR3 nucleotides are TGTGCCAGCAGCGCCCTAGGAGTAACAGATACGCAGTATTTT. It specifies CASSALGVTDTQYF. Based on the CDR3 plus reference TRBV9 and TRBJ2-3, the full variable domain is DSGVTQTPKHLITATGQRVTLRCSPRSGDLSVYWYQQSLDQGLQFLIQYYNGEERAKGNILERFSAQQFPDLHSELNLSSLELGDSALYFCASSALGVTDTQYFGPGTRLTVL.